The present entry profiles one TCR beta chain with its context. The authors' processing: Owing to the provision of junction-only sequences devoid of quality scores by immunoSEQ, filtering differed. Assay used: immunoSEQ multiplex PCR; TCRdb lists only in-frame clones, some missing. The D gene and trimming were derived from the DNA, and the V and J assignments and clone size from that table. The sample contains about 1.5 million clones, 98% of which appear only once. This record belongs to a study of shared clonotypes between healthy human individuals. Study-wide context: Per donor, CD8 memory used one plate, CD8 naive used two, CD4 memory used three and CD4 naive used three.

Looked up from germline, CDR1 is SGHDT and CDR2 is YYEEEE. Trimming left V 1 base short and J 3 bases short, with 20 bases between. CDR3 length equals 17 residues. Source material: naive CD4+ T cells sorted from blood. Subset in this sample: CD45RA+ positively selected. This receptor was taken from a man between 25 and 39 years old in good health. The rearrangement uses TRBV5-6 and TRBJ2-7, with no clear D. CDR3 coding DNA: TGTGCCAGCAGCTTGCGGCCCGGTAGTGAGGTTCTCTACGAGCAGTACTTC. It specifies CASSLRPGSEVLYEQYF.